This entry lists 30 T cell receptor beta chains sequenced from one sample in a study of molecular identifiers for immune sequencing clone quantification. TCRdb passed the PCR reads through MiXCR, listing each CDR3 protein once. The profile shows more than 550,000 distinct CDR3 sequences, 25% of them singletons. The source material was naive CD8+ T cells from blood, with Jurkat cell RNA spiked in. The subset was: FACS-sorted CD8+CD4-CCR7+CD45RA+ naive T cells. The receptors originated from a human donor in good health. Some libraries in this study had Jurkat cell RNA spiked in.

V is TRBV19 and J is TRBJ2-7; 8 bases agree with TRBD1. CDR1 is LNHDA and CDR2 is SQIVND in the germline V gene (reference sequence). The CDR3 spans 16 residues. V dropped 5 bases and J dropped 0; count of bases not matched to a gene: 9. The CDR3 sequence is CASSPRSGTGSYEQYF. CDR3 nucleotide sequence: TGTGCCAGTAGTCCTAGGTCCGGGACAGGCTCCTACGAGCAGTACTTC.

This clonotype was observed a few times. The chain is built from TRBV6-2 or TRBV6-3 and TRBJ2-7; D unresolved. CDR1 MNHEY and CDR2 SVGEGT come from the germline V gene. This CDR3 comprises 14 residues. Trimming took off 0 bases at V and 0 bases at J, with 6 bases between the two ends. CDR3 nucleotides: TGTGCCAGCAGTTACTCAGGGTTCTCCTACGAGCAGTACTTC. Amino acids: CASSYSGFSYEQYF.

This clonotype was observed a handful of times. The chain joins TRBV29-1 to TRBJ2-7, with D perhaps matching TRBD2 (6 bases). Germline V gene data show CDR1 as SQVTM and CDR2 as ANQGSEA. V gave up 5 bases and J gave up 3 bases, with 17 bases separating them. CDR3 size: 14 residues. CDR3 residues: CSVTPGGVGYEQYF. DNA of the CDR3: TGCAGCGTTACCCCCGGGGGAGTTGGCTACGAGCAGTACTTC.

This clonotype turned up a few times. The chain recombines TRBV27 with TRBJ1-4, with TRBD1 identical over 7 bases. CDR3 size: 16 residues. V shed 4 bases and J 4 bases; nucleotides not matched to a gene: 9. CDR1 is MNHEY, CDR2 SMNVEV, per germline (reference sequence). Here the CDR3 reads CASSSSRDSDNEKLFF. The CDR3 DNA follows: TGTGCCAGCAGTTCGTCCCGGGACAGCGATAATGAAAAACTGTTTTTT.

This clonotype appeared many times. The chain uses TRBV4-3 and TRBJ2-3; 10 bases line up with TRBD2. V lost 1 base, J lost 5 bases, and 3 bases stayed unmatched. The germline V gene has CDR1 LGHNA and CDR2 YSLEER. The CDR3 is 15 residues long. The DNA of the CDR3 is TGCGCCAGCAGCCAAGGGACTAGCGGTTTAGATACGCAGTATTTT. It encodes CASSQGTSGLDTQYF.

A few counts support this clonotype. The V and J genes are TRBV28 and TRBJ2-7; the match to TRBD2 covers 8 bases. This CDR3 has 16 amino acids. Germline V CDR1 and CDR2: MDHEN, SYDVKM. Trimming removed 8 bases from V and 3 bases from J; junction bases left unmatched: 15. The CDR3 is CASSGPRAGGDYEQYF. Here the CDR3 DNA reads TGTGCCAGCTCTGGCCCCCGGGCGGGAGGCGACTACGAGCAGTACTTC.

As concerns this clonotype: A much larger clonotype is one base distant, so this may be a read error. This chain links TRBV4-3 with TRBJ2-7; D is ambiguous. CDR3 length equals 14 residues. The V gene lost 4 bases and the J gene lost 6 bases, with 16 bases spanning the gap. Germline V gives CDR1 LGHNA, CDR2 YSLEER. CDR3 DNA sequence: TGCGCCAGCAGCCGAGATTTCGCAGGCTTCGAGCAGTACTTC. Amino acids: CASSRDFAGFEQYF.

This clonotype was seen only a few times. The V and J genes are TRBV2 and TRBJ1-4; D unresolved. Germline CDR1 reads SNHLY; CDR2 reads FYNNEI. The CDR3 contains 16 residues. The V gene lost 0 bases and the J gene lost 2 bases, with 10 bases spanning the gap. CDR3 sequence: CASSEALPGTNEKLFF. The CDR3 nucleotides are TGTGCCAGCAGTGAAGCGCTTCCCGGGACTAATGAAAAACTGTTTTTT.

The CDR3 is CASSESKLGTGRLTEAFF. The CDR3, as DNA: TGTGCCAGCAGTGAATCCAAGCTCGGGACAGGGAGGTTGACTGAAGCTTTCTTT. The chain carries TRBV25-1 and TRBJ1-1, with 9 nucleotides matching TRBD1. V was clipped by 1 base and J by 5 bases; unmatched bases: 14. The CDR3 loop spans 18 amino acids. In germline, CDR1 is MGHDK, CDR2 SYGVNS.

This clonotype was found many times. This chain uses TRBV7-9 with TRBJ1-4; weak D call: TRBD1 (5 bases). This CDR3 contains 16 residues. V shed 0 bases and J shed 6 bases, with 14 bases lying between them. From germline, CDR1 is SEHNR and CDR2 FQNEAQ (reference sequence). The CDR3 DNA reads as TGTGCCAGCAGCTTAGCGTCCCCAGGGCAGGATGAAAAACTGTTTTTT. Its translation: CASSLASPGQDEKLFF.

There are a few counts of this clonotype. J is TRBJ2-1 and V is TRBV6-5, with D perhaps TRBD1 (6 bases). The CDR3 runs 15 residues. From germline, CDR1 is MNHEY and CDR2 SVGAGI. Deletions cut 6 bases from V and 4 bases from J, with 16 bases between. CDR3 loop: CASSHPDRSYNEQFF. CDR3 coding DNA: TGTGCCAGCAGCCACCCGGACAGATCATACAATGAGCAGTTCTTC.

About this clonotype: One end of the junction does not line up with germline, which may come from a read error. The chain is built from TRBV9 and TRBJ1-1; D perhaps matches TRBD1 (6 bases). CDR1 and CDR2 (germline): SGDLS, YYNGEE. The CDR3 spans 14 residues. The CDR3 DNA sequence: TGTGCCCGCAGCCCAGGGGACATGAACCCTGGGGCTTTCTTT. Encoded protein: CARSPGDMNPGAFF.

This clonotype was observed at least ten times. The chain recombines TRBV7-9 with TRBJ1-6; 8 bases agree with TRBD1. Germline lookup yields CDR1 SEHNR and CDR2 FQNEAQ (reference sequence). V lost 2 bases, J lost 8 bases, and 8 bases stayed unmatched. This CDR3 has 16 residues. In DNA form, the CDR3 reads TGTGCCAGCAGCTTATCCGGACAGGGAGGACATTCACCCCTCCACTTT. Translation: CASSLSGQGGHSPLHF.

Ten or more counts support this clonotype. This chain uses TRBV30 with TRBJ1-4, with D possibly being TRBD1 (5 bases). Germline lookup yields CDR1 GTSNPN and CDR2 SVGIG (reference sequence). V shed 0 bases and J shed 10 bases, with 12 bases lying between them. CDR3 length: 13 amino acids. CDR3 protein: CAWSVLLGTKLFF. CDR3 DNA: TGTGCCTGGAGTGTACTTCTCGGGACAAAACTGTTTTTT.

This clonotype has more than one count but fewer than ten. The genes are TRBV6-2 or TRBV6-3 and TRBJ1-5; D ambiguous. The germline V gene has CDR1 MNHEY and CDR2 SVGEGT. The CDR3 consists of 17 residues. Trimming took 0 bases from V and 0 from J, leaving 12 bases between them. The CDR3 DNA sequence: TGTGCCAGCAGTTACTCCCCTTTCGCCTATAGCAATCAGCCCCAGCATTTT. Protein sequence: CASSYSPFAYSNQPQHF.

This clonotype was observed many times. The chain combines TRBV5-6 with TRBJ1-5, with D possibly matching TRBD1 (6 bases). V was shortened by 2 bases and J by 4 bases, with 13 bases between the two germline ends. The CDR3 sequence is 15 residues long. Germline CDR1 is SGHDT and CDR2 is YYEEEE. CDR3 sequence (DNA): TGTGCCAGCAGCTTTGGTTGGGGGCGGAATCAGCCCCAGCATTTT. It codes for CASSFGWGRNQPQHF.

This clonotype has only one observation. The CDR3 coding sequence is TGTGCCAGCTTCCGGTGTGGGATAACTGAAGCTTTCTTT. Its translation is CASFRCGITEAFF. The chain links TRBV12-3 or TRBV12-4 to TRBJ1-1; D not resolved. CDR3 length equals 13 residues. The germline V and J ends were trimmed by 8 bases and 5 bases, with 15 bases remaining between them.

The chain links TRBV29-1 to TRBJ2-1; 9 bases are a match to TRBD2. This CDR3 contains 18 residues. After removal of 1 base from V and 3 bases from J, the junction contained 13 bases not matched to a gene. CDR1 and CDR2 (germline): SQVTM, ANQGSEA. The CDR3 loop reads CSVEGSGREGLRYNEQFF. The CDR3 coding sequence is TGCAGCGTTGAAGGTTCGGGGCGGGAGGGCCTGCGCTACAATGAGCAGTTCTTC.

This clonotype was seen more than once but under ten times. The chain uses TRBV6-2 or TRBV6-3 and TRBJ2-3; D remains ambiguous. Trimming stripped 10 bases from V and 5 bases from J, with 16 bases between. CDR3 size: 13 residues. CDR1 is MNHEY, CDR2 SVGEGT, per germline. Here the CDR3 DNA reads TGTGCCACAACCCGGGTACTTATAGATACGCAGTATTTT. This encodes CATTRVLIDTQYF.

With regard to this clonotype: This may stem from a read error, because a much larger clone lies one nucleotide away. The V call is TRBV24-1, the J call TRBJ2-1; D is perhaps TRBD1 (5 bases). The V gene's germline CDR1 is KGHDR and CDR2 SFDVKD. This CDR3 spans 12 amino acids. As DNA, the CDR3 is TGTGCCACCAGCCTAGGCAGGGTAGAGCAGTCCTTC. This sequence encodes CATSLGRVEQSF.

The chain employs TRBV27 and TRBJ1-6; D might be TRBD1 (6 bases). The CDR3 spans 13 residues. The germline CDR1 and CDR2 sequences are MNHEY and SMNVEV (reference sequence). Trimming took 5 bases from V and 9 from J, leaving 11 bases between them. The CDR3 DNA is TGTGCCAGCAGTATGACAGGACCTTCACCCCTCCACTTT. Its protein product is CASSMTGPSPLHF.

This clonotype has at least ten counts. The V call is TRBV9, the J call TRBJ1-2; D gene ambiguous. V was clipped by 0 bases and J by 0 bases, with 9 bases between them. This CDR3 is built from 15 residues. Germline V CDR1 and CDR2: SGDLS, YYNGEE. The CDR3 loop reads CASSVADGPNYGYTF. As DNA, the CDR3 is TGTGCCAGCAGCGTAGCGGACGGTCCTAACTATGGCTACACCTTC.

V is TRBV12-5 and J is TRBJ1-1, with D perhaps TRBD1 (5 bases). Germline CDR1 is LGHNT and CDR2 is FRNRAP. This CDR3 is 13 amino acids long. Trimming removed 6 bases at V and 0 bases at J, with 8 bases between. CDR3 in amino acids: CASGAGMNTEAFF. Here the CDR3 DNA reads TGTGCTAGTGGGGCAGGGATGAACACTGAAGCTTTCTTT.

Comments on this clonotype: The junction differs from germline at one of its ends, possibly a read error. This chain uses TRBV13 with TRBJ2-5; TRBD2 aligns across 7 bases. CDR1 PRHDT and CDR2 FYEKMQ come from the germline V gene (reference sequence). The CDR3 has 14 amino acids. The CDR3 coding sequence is TGTGCCAGCAGCACTAAGGGACTACAAGAGCCCCAGTACTTC. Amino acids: CASSTKGLQEPQYF. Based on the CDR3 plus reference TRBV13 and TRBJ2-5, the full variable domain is AAGVIQSPRHLIKEKRETATLKCYPIPRHDTVYWYQQGPGQDPQFLISFYEKMQSDKGSIPDRFSAQQFSDYHSELNMSSLELGDSALYFCASSTKGLQEPQYFGPGTRLLVL.

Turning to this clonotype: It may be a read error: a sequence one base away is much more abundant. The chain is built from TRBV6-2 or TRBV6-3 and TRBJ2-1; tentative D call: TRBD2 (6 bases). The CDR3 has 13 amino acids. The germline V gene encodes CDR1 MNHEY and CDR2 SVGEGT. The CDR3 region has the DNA TGTGCCAGCAGGATCGGGGGTTACAATGTGCAGTTCTTC. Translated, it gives CASRIGGYNVQFF.

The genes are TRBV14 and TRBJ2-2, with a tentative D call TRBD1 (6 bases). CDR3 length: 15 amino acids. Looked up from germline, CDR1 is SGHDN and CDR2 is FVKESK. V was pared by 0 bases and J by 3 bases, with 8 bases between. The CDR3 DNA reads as TGTGCCAGCAGCCAAGAAGGGGGAGACACCGGGGAGCTGTTTTTT. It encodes CASSQEGGDTGELFF.

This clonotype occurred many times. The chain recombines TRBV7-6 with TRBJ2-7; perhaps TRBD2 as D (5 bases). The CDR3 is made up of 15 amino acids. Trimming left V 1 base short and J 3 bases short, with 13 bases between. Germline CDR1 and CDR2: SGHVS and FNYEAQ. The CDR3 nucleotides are TGTGCCAGCAGCTTAGGGCGGGCCTCGAACTACGAGCAGTACTTC. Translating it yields CASSLGRASNYEQYF.

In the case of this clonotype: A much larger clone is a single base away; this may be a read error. The CDR3 loop reads CASSEASREYGYTF. DNA for the CDR3: TGTGCCAGCAGTGAAGCAAGTAGGGAATATGGCTACACCTTC. The V gene is TRBV2, the J gene TRBJ1-2, with no clear D. The V gene's germline CDR1 is SNHLY and CDR2 FYNNEI. The CDR3 is 14 residues long. V lost 0 bases, J lost 5 bases, and 10 bases lay in between.

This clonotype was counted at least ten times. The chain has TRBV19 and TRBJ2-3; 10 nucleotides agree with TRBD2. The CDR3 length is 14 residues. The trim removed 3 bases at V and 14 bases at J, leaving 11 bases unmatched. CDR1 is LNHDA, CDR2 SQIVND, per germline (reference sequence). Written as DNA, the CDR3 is TGTGCCAGTAGTATGGGCGCGGGACTAGCGAATTTGTATTTT. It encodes CASSMGAGLANLYF. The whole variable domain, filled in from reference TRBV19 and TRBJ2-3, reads DGGITQSPKYLFRKEGQNVTLSCEQNLNHDAMYWYRQDPGQGLRLIYYSQIVNDFQKGDIAEGYSVSREKKESFPLTVTSAQKNPTAFYLCASSMGAGLANLYFGPGTRLTVL.

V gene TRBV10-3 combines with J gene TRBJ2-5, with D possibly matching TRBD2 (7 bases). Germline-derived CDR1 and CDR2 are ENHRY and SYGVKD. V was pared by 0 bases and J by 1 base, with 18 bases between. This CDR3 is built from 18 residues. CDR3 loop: CAISESAGASRSQETQYF. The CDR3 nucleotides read TGTGCCATCAGTGAGTCTGCGGGGGCGAGCAGATCCCAAGAGACCCAGTACTTC.